This TCR beta chain stems from a study of long-term antiretroviral therapy in people with HIV. General study results and limits: The data indicate that diversity increased after ART but remained below transplant donor controls.

On this clone: Its specificity is not known.

Sampling of each donor yielded at least one pre-ART PBMC sample and at least two post-ART PBMC samples. Held in samples before DNA extraction were roughly 1-10 million cryopreserved PBMC. With survey level as its setting, the immunoSEQ assay was v3.0. Only in-frame clones appear in the TCRdb table, and some are missing; sequencing was by immunoSEQ multiplex PCR. Among about 39,000 clones listed, 85% to 90% were seen once. CDR3 size: 16 residues. Germline lookup yields CDR1 SGHTA and CDR2 FQGNSA. V was shortened by 1 base and J by 0 bases, with 10 bases between the two germline ends. The receptor comes from a woman aged 50 to 65 with HIV. The chain recombines TRBV7-2 with TRBJ1-3; D unresolved. Sequences were derived from unsorted PBMCs, sampled 1.2 years after starting antiretroviral therapy. As DNA, the CDR3 is TGTGCCAGCAGCTTAGTCCGCCAGCTCTCTGGAAACACCATATATTTT. Translated, it gives CASSLVRQLSGNTIYF.